These 21 T cell receptor beta chains share one sample of origin, sequenced in a study of blood T cell repertoires in COVID-19. Sequencing used immunoSEQ multiplex PCR; TCRdb keeps in-frame clones, though not all of them. The sample holds about 130,000 clones; approximately 80% are singletons and the top ten take approximately 2%. The material sequenced was peripheral blood. Source of these receptors: a man between 65 and 80 years old with acute or convalescent COVID-19.

The chain employs TRBV5-1 and TRBJ2-2; tentative D call: TRBD2 (6 bases). The V end lost 5 bases, the J end lost 3 bases, and 17 bases lay between the germline ends. The CDR3 contains 16 residues. Germline V lookup: CDR1 SGHRS, CDR2 YFSETQ. CDR3 loop: CASRAAGRGDTGELFF. The DNA of the CDR3 is TGCGCCAGCAGAGCGGCGGGGCGGGGTGACACCGGGGAGCTGTTTTTT.

Notes on this clone: The sample contains more than one DNA sequence encoding this CDR3. The DNA for the CDR3 is TGTGCCAGCAGCTTGACAGGGACCTCCTACGAGCAGTACTTC. The encoded protein is CASSLTGTSYEQYF. The chain uses TRBV7-9 and TRBJ2-7, with 7 bases aligning to TRBD1. The ends lost 3 bases at V and 0 bases at J; junction bases unmatched: 2. CDR3 length: 14 amino acids. The germline V gene has CDR1 SEHNR and CDR2 FQNEAQ (reference sequence).

V usage is TRBV2 and J usage is TRBJ1-2; 11 nucleotides agree with TRBD1. Germline V CDR1 and CDR2: SNHLY, FYNNEI. The CDR3 has 13 residues. V lost 8 bases and J lost 6; bases outside the gene matches: 5. In nucleotides, the CDR3 is TGTGCCAGCGTAGGACAGGGGGCGGATGGCTACACCTTC. Translating gives CASVGQGADGYTF. The full variable domain, completed using reference TRBV2 and TRBJ1-2, is EPEVTQTPSHQVTQMGQEVILRCVPISNHLYFYWYRQILGQKVEFLVSFYNNEISEKSEIFDDQFSVERPDGSNFTLKIRSTKLEDSAMYFCASVGQGADGYTFGSGTRLTVV.

The chain couples TRBV10-1 to TRBJ2-3; D gene uncertain. There are 14 residues in the CDR3. Trimming removed 0 bases from V and 3 bases from J, with 7 bases in between. Germline CDR1 and CDR2: WNHNN and SYGVQD (reference sequence). The CDR3 sequence: CASSESSVTDTQYF. Here the CDR3 DNA reads TGCGCCAGCAGTGAGTCTTCGGTAACAGATACGCAGTATTTT.

The chain has TRBV5-1 and TRBJ2-1; no clear D. Trimming took 3 bases from V and 4 from J, leaving 5 bases between them. Germline CDR1 is SGHRS and CDR2 is YFSETQ. CDR3 size: 12 residues. The CDR3 region has the DNA TGCGCCAGCAGCTCCCATTACAATGAGCAGTTCTTC. Its translation: CASSSHYNEQFF.

The chain employs TRBV6-5 and TRBJ1-1, with 7 nucleotides matching TRBD1. The CDR3 runs to 14 residues. Germline values: CDR1 MNHEY, CDR2 SVGAGI. V lost 6 bases, J lost 5 bases, and 9 bases stayed unmatched. The CDR3 reads CASREVDRITEAFF. The CDR3 nucleotides read TGTGCCAGCAGGGAGGTGGACAGGATTACTGAAGCTTTCTTT.

The CDR3 DNA reads as TGTGCCAGCAAAAATGCCGGGACAGTTAGCTCTGGGGCCAACGTCCTGACTTTC. Residues: CASKNAGTVSSGANVLTF. The chain recombines TRBV28 with TRBJ2-6; 7 bases fit TRBD1. This CDR3 comprises 18 residues. Germline CDR1 is MDHEN and CDR2 is SYDVKM. Trimming removed 7 bases from V and 0 bases from J; junction bases left unmatched: 12.

The rearrangement links TRBV9 to TRBJ1-4; D not certain. This CDR3 contains 14 residues. V was clipped by 3 bases and J by 8 bases, with 14 bases between them. CDR1 and CDR2 (germline): SGDLS, YYNGEE. The CDR3 loop is CASSAGGMGEKLFF. CDR3 nucleotides: TGTGCCAGCAGCGCGGGAGGGATGGGAGAAAAACTGTTTTTT.

The rearrangement uses TRBV28 and TRBJ2-7; 7 nucleotides agree with TRBD1. The ends lost 5 bases at V and 6 bases at J; junction bases unmatched: 7. This CDR3 contains 13 residues. Germline V CDR1 and CDR2: MDHEN, SYDVKM. CDR3 sequence reads: CASSPRDRFEQYF. The DNA for the CDR3 is TGTGCCAGCAGTCCTAGGGACAGATTCGAGCAGTACTTC.

CDR3 DNA: TGTGCCAGCAGTGAAGAGGAACAGGGGGAGTCGTACTTC. It specifies CASSEEEQGESYF. The V and J genes are TRBV2 and TRBJ2-7; 8 bases map to TRBD1. Looked up from germline, CDR1 is SNHLY and CDR2 is FYNNEI. This CDR3 region has 13 residues. The ends lost 1 base at V and 12 bases at J; junction bases unmatched: 8.

The CDR3 spells CSAVGDHGGEAFF. For the CDR3, the DNA is TGCAGCGCCGTGGGAGACCACGGGGGAGAGGCTTTCTTT. The chain joins TRBV29-1 to TRBJ1-1; perhaps TRBD1 as D (5 bases). CDR3 length: 13 residues. Trimming took 7 bases from V and 11 from J, leaving 23 bases between them. Germline CDR1 and CDR2: SQVTM and ANQGSEA.

This rearrangement joins TRBV5-1 to TRBJ2-1, with 8 positions matching TRBD2. V was pared by 0 bases and J by 7 bases, with 12 bases of the junction left unmatched. The CDR3 loop spans 17 amino acids. Germline CDR1 SGHRS, CDR2 YFSETQ. The CDR3 here is CASSLALRTSGGNEQFF. CDR3 in DNA: TGCGCCAGCAGCTTGGCCTTGAGAACTAGCGGTGGGAATGAGCAGTTCTTC.

The rearrangement uses TRBV7-3 and TRBJ2-3; 9 bases agree with TRBD2. Germline assignment: CDR1 SGHTA and CDR2 FQGTGA. The CDR3 is 15 amino acids. Unmatched junction bases numbered 7, after V lost 5 bases and J lost 4 bases. The CDR3 coding sequence is TGTGCCAGCAGCCCCGCGGGGGGGCCGTCAGATACGCAGTATTTT. Protein sequence: CASSPAGGPSDTQYF.

The V and J genes are TRBV7-9 and TRBJ1-3, with 11 positions matching TRBD1. CDR3 length: 15 amino acids. The junction had 8 bases not matched to a gene; V was cut back by 5 bases and J by 8 bases. CDR1 is SEHNR, CDR2 FQNEAQ, per germline (reference sequence). The CDR3 loop is CASSGYGQGADTIYF. For the CDR3, the DNA is TGTGCCAGCAGCGGCTATGGACAGGGGGCGGACACCATATATTTT.

V is TRBV14 and J is TRBJ1-1, with 10 bases matching TRBD1. CDR3 length: 14 amino acids. V dropped 4 bases and J dropped 4; count of bases not matched to a gene: 3. Germline loops: CDR1 SGHDN, CDR2 FVKESK. The CDR3 nucleotides are TGTGCCAGCAGCCCGAGGACAGGGGGCACTGAAGCTTTCTTT. Protein sequence: CASSPRTGGTEAFF.

V gene TRBV6-5 combines with J gene TRBJ2-7; D perhaps matches TRBD1 (5 bases). V lost 6 bases and J 2 bases, leaving 11 bases between the germline ends. There are 13 residues in the CDR3. Germline CDR1 MNHEY, CDR2 SVGAGI. CDR3 sequence (DNA): TGTGCCAGCAGGGTTTCGACAGCCTACGAGCAGTACTTC. Amino acid sequence: CASRVSTAYEQYF.

The genes are TRBV3-1 (or the pseudogene TRBV3-2) and TRBJ1-6; possibly TRBD1 for D (5 bases). The CDR3 has 14 amino acids. With 5 bases removed from V and 7 bases from J, the gap between germline ends came to 12 bases. Germline CDR1 is LGHDT and CDR2 is YNNKEL (reference sequence). CDR3 nucleotides: TGTGCCAGCAGCTTTCAGGGAGGGAATTCACCCCTCCACTTT. Protein sequence: CASSFQGGNSPLHF.

The rearrangement uses TRBV3-1 (or the pseudogene TRBV3-2) and TRBJ2-1, with 7 nucleotides matching TRBD2. The germline gives CDR1 LGHDT, CDR2 YNNKEL (reference sequence). This CDR3 is 17 amino acids long. The V and J ends lost 3 bases and 3 bases, in that order; junction bases with no gene match: 11. The CDR3 loop reads CASSQGLADVLYNEQFF. CDR3 DNA sequence: TGTGCCAGCAGCCAGGGTCTAGCGGATGTTCTCTACAATGAGCAGTTCTTC.

The chain couples TRBV3-1 (or the pseudogene TRBV3-2) to TRBJ2-2; TRBD2 aligns across 12 bases. V shed 4 bases and J 7 bases; nucleotides not matched to a gene: 19. The CDR3 is 20 residues long. Germline V gene sequence: CDR1 LGHDT, CDR2 YNNKEL (reference sequence). The CDR3 loop reads CASSRNAKGLAGPRNGELFF. The CDR3 nucleotides read TGTGCCAGCAGCCGAAATGCCAAAGGACTAGCGGGGCCTAGAAACGGGGAGCTGTTTTTT.

The V call is TRBV7-2, the J call TRBJ2-5; D possibly corresponds to TRBD1 (6 bases). The CDR3 runs to 15 residues. Germline-derived CDR1 and CDR2 are SGHTA and FQGNSA. Trimming took off 7 bases at V and 0 bases at J, with 15 bases between the two ends. The CDR3 sequence is CASTHLTGYQETQYF. The CDR3 region has the DNA TGTGCCAGCACCCATCTTACAGGGTACCAAGAGACCCAGTACTTC.

This clone was counted only a few times. This chain connects TRBV24-1 to TRBJ1-6; 9 bases are shared with TRBD1. The CDR3 sequence is 20 residues long. J gave up 0 bases and V 6 bases, and 14 bases lay outside the gene matches. From germline, CDR1 is KGHDR and CDR2 SFDVKD. The CDR3 sequence: CATSRRRDRDSGSYNSPLHF. For the CDR3, the DNA is TGTGCCACCAGTCGCCGCCGGGACAGGGATTCTGGCTCCTATAATTCACCCCTCCACTTT.